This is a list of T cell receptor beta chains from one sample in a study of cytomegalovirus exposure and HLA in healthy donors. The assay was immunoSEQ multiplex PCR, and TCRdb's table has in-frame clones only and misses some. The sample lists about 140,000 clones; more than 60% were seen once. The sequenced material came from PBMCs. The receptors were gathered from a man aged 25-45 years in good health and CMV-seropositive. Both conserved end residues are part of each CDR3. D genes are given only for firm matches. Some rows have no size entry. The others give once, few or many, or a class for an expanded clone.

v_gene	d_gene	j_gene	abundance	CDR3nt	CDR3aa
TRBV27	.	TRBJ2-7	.	TGTGCCAGCAGTTTCCCGGGGTCCTACGAGCAGTACTTC	CASSFPGSYEQYF
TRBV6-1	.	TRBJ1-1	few	TGTGCCAGCAGTGACCATGTTGATAGTGTCACTGAAGCTTTCTTT	CASSDHVDSVTEAFF
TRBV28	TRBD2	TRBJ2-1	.	TGTGCCAGCAGTTCTGCCGGGACTAGCGGGTCTCAGGAGCAGTTCTTC	CASSSAGTSGSQEQFF
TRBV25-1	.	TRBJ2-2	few	TGTGCCAGCAGTAAGAGACAGGCATCCTTCACCGGGGAGCTGTTTTTT	CASSKRQASFTGELFF
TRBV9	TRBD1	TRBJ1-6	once	TGTGCCAGCAGCCGTCAACAGGGGGGAAACTCACCCCTCCACTTT	CASSRQQGGNSPLHF
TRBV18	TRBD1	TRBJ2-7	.	TGTGCCAGCTCACGGGACAGGGCCCACGAGCAGTACTTC	CASSRDRAHEQYF
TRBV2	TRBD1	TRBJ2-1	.	TGTGCCAGCAGAGACGGGACAGGCCCTCACAATGAGCAGTTCTTC	CASRDGTGPHNEQFF
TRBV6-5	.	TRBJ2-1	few	TGTGCCAGCAGTTCGCACCAGGGGGGTAGCGGTGAGCAGTTCTTC	CASSSHQGGSGEQFF
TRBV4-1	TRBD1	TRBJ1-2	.	TGCGCCAGCAGCCAAGATTGGGGGACAGGAGTGCCCTATGGCTACACCTTC	CASSQDWGTGVPYGYTF
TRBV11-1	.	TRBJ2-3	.	TGTGCCAGCAGCTTGGAGTGGTATAGCACAGATACGCAGTATTTT	CASSLEWYSTDTQYF
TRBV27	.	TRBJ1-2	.	TGTGCCAGCAGTTTATCCCCAGGGAGGGGATGGGGCTACACCTTC	CASSLSPGRGWGYTF
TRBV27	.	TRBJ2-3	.	TGTGCCAGTTATAATACGGCAGATACGCAGTATTTT	CASYNTADTQYF
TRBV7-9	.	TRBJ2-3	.	TGTGCCAGCAGCTTACGCGGTTCAGATACGCAGTATTTT	CASSLRGSDTQYF
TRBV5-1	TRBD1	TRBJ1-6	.	TGCGCCAGCAGTCTTGAACAGGGGGTAGGATCACCCCTCCACTTT	CASSLEQGVGSPLHF